This T cell receptor beta chain was observed in a study of T cell responses to AZD1222 COVID-19 vaccine. General observations from the study: Mapped onto spike, vaccine-associated CD4 TCRs spanned it and were dominant at 160-218 and 743-854.

The repertoire was sequenced with immunoSEQ multiplex PCR; TCRdb's copy has only in-frame clones and lacks some. This sample has roughly 130,000 clones, with around 90% found just once. The CDR3 is 13 amino acids. V dropped 3 bases and J dropped 6; count of bases not matched to a gene: 5. Germline loops: CDR1 MDHEN, CDR2 SYDVKM. Points on this clone: Its antigen is not known.

The material was peripheral blood, obtained on day 0 of AZD1222 vaccination. The TCR comes from an adult in good health. V usage is TRBV28 and J usage is TRBJ2-7; 7 nucleotides line up with TRBD2. The CDR3 loop is CASSFGGIGEQYF. CDR3 nucleotide sequence: TGTGCCAGCAGTTTCGGGGGGATCGGCGAGCAGTACTTC.